This entry lists 27 T cell receptor beta chains sequenced from one sample in a study of blood T cells in healthy people across ages. Sample-barcoded 5' priming and a J-beta primer mix drove a second PCR of about 6 to 12 cycles. One entry per CDR3 protein, called by TCRdb with MiXCR from the 5' RACE reads. Altogether 700,000 to 1,000,000 distinct CDR3 sequences are present, around two fifths being singletons, with the ten largest covering about a fifth. Material: blood. Receptor source: a man aged 60 to 75 in good health.

The sample holds a few counts of this clonotype. The V and J genes are TRBV5-6 and TRBJ2-7; 9 bases map to TRBD1. The V and J ends lost 1 base and 1 base, in that order; junction bases with no gene match: 12. This CDR3 spans 18 amino acids. CDR1 is SGHDT, CDR2 YYEEEE, per germline. The chain's CDR3 is CASSLWRNRDRVSYEQYF. In DNA form, the CDR3 reads TGTGCCAGCAGCTTGTGGAGGAACCGGGACAGGGTATCCTACGAGCAGTACTTC.

The CDR3 DNA sequence: TGTGCCAGCAGCGTAGCTACTAGCGGGGGGGCGAACACCGGGGAGCTGTTTTTT. It translates to CASSVATSGGANTGELFF. V is TRBV9 and J is TRBJ2-2; 13 nucleotides match TRBD2. Germline V gene sequence: CDR1 SGDLS, CDR2 YYNGEE. This CDR3 has 18 amino acids. J was trimmed by 0 bases and V by 0 bases; bases with no gene match: 2.

This clonotype was found a few times. The chain links TRBV29-1 to TRBJ1-4; unclear D gene. The CDR3 is 11 amino acids. CDR1 is SQVTM and CDR2 is ANQGSEA in the germline V gene. V was cut by 8 bases and J by 4 bases, with 8 bases left in between. The CDR3 sequence is CSFSLNEKLFF. The CDR3 nucleotides read TGCAGCTTCAGCCTTAATGAAAAACTGTTTTTT.

The chain links TRBV28 to TRBJ2-3; tentative D call: TRBD1 (6 bases). The CDR3 extends over 14 amino acids. The V gene's germline CDR1 is MDHEN and CDR2 SYDVKM. Trimming left V 5 bases short and J 4 bases short, with 13 bases between. The CDR3 DNA follows: TGTGCCAGCAGTGGGGGCTCAATAGCAGATACGCAGTATTTT. Its translation is CASSGGSIADTQYF. The whole variable domain, remainder taken from reference TRBV28 and TRBJ2-3, is DVKVTQSSRYLVKRTGEKVFLECVQDMDHENMFWYRQDPGLGLRLIYFSYDVKMKEKGDIPEGYSVSREKKERFSLILESASTNQTSMYLCASSGGSIADTQYFGPGTRLTVL.

V gene TRBV5-1 combines with J gene TRBJ2-5; 10 bases align to TRBD2. Germline CDR1 SGHRS, CDR2 YFSETQ. The CDR3 length is 18 residues. Losses at the gene ends were 4 bases for V and 1 base for J; bases not matched to a gene: 13. This chain's CDR3 is CASSPEASGGVLQETQYF. The CDR3 DNA reads as TGCGCCAGCAGCCCGGAGGCTAGCGGGGGAGTCCTCCAAGAGACCCAGTACTTC.

The V gene is TRBV10-3, the J gene TRBJ1-4; the match to TRBD1 covers 7 bases. Germline loops: CDR1 ENHRY, CDR2 SYGVKD. The CDR3 is 16 amino acids. Unmatched junction bases numbered 11, after V lost 4 bases and J lost 6 bases. The chain's CDR3 is CAISASDRDGDEKLFF. CDR3 in DNA: TGTGCCATCAGTGCATCCGACAGGGACGGGGATGAAAAACTGTTTTTT.

This chain uses TRBV6-6 with TRBJ1-1; D possibly corresponds to TRBD1 (6 bases). Trimming shortened V by 2 bases and J by 1 base, and 17 bases separated the two germline ends. CDR1 and CDR2 from the germline V gene are MNHNY and SVGAGI (reference sequence). This CDR3 spans 17 amino acids. CDR3 DNA: TGTGCCAGCAGTTACGGGGACAAGGGGGTTAGGAACACTGAAGCTTTCTTT. Residues: CASSYGDKGVRNTEAFF.

This rearrangement joins TRBV6-5 to TRBJ2-7, with TRBD1 matching 8 bases. The CDR3 totals 16 residues. J lost 3 bases, V lost 0 bases, and 7 bases had no gene match. The V gene's germline CDR1 is MNHEY and CDR2 SVGAGI. CDR3 nucleotide sequence: TGTGCCAGCAGTTACTCGATAGGACAGGGAGACTACGAGCAGTACTTC. Its protein is CASSYSIGQGDYEQYF.

This clonotype has just a few counts. This chain uses TRBV6-6 with TRBJ2-5; D ambiguous. Per germline, CDR1 MNHNY and CDR2 SVGAGI (reference sequence). The CDR3 is 11 amino acids. Between the trimmed V and J ends, which lost 2 bases and 9 bases, there was a span of 7 bases. CDR3 in DNA: TGTGCCAGCAGTTACGGTGAGGCCCAGTACTTC. It codes for CASSYGEAQYF.

This clonotype has only a few counts. The chain couples TRBV12-3 or TRBV12-4 to TRBJ1-1, with a tentative D call TRBD1 (5 bases). This CDR3 contains 14 residues. The V and J ends lost 3 bases and 1 base respectively, with 9 bases between them. The CDR3 region is CASSFADRNTEAFF. CDR3 nucleotides: TGTGCCAGCAGTTTTGCTGACAGGAACACTGAAGCTTTCTTT.

This chain connects TRBV15 to TRBJ2-5; 8 nucleotides match TRBD1. V gave up 4 bases and J gave up 11 bases; unmatched junction bases: 9. The CDR3 length is 13 residues. Germline assignment: CDR1 LNHNV and CDR2 YYDKDF (reference sequence). The CDR3, as DNA: TGTGCCACCAGCACCTGGACAGGGAGTGAGCAGTACTTC. This encodes CATSTWTGSEQYF.

The rearrangement uses TRBV4-1 and TRBJ2-1; D is perhaps TRBD2 (7 bases). The CDR3 totals 18 residues. The germline V gene has CDR1 MGHRA and CDR2 YSYEKL. Trimming shortened V by 0 bases and J by 13 bases, and 28 bases separated the two germline ends. CDR3 bases: TGCGCCAGCAGCCAAGATTTGGAATCGGGGGGCCTCAATCCGACCCAGTTCTTC. Translating it yields CASSQDLESGGLNPTQFF.

The genes are TRBV2 and TRBJ1-2; 7 nucleotides align to TRBD1. V lost 7 bases, J lost 5 bases, and 13 bases stayed unmatched. Germline V lookup: CDR1 SNHLY, CDR2 FYNNEI. This CDR3 has 15 residues. The CDR3 DNA follows: TGTGCCAGCACCCTGAAGAGACAGGGAGCTTATGGCTACACCTTC. Protein: CASTLKRQGAYGYTF.

The chain joins TRBV6-2 or TRBV6-3 to TRBJ2-3; D could derive from TRBD1 or TRBD2 (5 bases each). The V end lost 2 bases, the J end lost 5 bases, and 20 bases lay between the germline ends. In germline, CDR1 is MNHEY, CDR2 SVGEGT. CDR3 length: 17 amino acids. The CDR3: CASSYDPLEGIGDTQYF. As DNA, the CDR3 is TGTGCCAGCAGTTACGACCCTTTAGAGGGGATCGGAGATACGCAGTATTTT.

The table lists this clonotype with a count of one. The chain links TRBV28 to TRBJ2-2, with a possible D match to TRBD1 (7 bases). V lost 5 bases to trimming and J lost 7 bases, with 23 bases between them. This CDR3 contains 17 residues. From germline, CDR1 is MDHEN and CDR2 SYDVKM. The CDR3, as DNA: TGTGCCAGCAGTCCCCTAAAACAGACAGGGAGGATCGGGGAGCTGTTTTTT. Its protein is CASSPLKQTGRIGELFF.

This clonotype was picked up a small number of times. This rearrangement joins TRBV11-2 to TRBJ2-1; 8 nucleotides agree with TRBD1. After removal of 8 bases from V and 6 bases from J, the junction contained 9 bases not matched to a gene. The germline V gene has CDR1 SGHAT and CDR2 FQNNGV. This CDR3 has 14 amino acids. The CDR3 protein is CASRGQGAFNEQFF. CDR3 DNA: TGTGCCAGCCGCGGCCAGGGGGCCTTCAATGAGCAGTTCTTC.

The genes are TRBV4-1 and TRBJ2-1, with TRBD2 matching 9 bases. V lost 1 base to trimming and J lost 9 bases; unmatched junction nucleotides: 10. The germline gives CDR1 MGHRA, CDR2 YSYEKL. CDR3 length equals 16 residues. CDR3 amino acids: CASSQAAAGGPIEQFF. For the CDR3, the DNA is TGCGCCAGCAGCCAAGCGGCGGCGGGGGGGCCGATTGAGCAGTTCTTC.

The genes are TRBV27 and TRBJ1-1; D unclear. In germline, CDR1 is MNHEY, CDR2 SMNVEV (reference sequence). The CDR3 spans 14 residues. V lost 5 bases and J 4 bases, leaving 14 bases between the germline ends. CDR3 sequence: CASSRHHRTTEAFF. The CDR3 DNA reads as TGTGCCAGCAGTCGACACCACCGCACCACTGAAGCTTTCTTT.

CDR3 in amino acids: CASSLTGRDTEAFF. CDR3 in DNA: TGTGCCAGCAGTTTAACAGGGCGGGACACTGAAGCTTTCTTT. This chain links TRBV12-3 or TRBV12-4 with TRBJ1-1; D is perhaps TRBD1 (6 bases). V lost 2 bases and J 3 bases, leaving 10 bases between the germline ends. The CDR3 contains 14 residues.

The V gene is TRBV3-1, the J gene TRBJ2-5; 10 nucleotides match TRBD2. Germline-derived CDR1 and CDR2 are LGHDT and YNNKEL (reference sequence). The ends lost 5 bases at V and 4 bases at J; junction bases unmatched: 4. The CDR3 is 14 amino acids. The CDR3 region is CASSIKRGGETQYF. In nucleotides, the CDR3 is TGTGCCAGCAGCATAAAGCGGGGGGGAGAGACCCAGTACTTC.

This clonotype turned up a few times. The chain recombines TRBV12-3 or TRBV12-4 with TRBJ1-1, with D possibly being TRBD1 (6 bases). The CDR3 is made up of 14 amino acids. V lost 7 bases, J lost 5 bases, and 17 bases lay in between. The DNA of the CDR3 is TGTGCCAGCACCACAACAGGGTTCCGGACTGAAGCTTTCTTT. Its protein product is CASTTTGFRTEAFF.

This clonotype was recorded at least ten times. This chain uses TRBV7-9 with TRBJ2-5; the D gene is possibly TRBD2 (5 bases). The CDR3 is 15 residues long. From germline, CDR1 is SEHNR and CDR2 FQNEAQ (reference sequence). Trimming removed 7 bases from V and 4 bases from J, with 19 bases in between. The CDR3, as DNA: TGTGCCAGCACTCTTTCGGGGAGCCCAACAGAGACCCAGTACTTC. Its protein product is CASTLSGSPTETQYF.

This clonotype has just one count. This sequence joins TRBV5-6 and TRBJ2-7; the match to TRBD1 covers 10 bases. This CDR3 comprises 14 residues. The V gene end was trimmed by 4 bases and the J gene end by 3 bases; junction bases not matched to a gene: 4. The V gene's germline CDR1 is SGHDT and CDR2 YYEEEE. CDR3 sequence reads: CASSMGQGLYEQYF. CDR3 coding DNA: TGTGCCAGCAGCATGGGACAGGGGCTCTACGAGCAGTACTTC.

The chain joins TRBV20-1 to TRBJ1-5; a weak D match, TRBD1 (5 bases). The CDR3 consists of 12 residues. Trimming took off 5 bases at V and 4 bases at J, with 9 bases between the two ends. The germline V gene encodes CDR1 DFQATT and CDR2 SNEGSKA (reference sequence). The CDR3 is CSAGAGNQPQHF. DNA for the CDR3: TGCAGTGCTGGGGCTGGGAATCAGCCCCAGCATTTT.

This clonotype has just one count. As DNA, the CDR3 is TGTGCCAGCAGTTCGGGACATATCAACACTGAAGCTTTCTTT. Translating gives CASSSGHINTEAFF. The V and J genes are TRBV6-6 and TRBJ1-1, with D perhaps matching TRBD1 (6 bases). The germline gives CDR1 MNHNY, CDR2 SVGAGI (reference sequence). The germline V and J ends were trimmed by 4 bases and 2 bases, with 11 bases remaining between them. The CDR3 extends over 14 amino acids.

This chain connects TRBV27 to TRBJ1-2; D remains unclear. This CDR3 is built from 15 residues. V gave up 5 bases and J gave up 0 bases, with 13 bases separating them. Germline V CDR1 and CDR2: MNHEY, SMNVEV (reference sequence). In nucleotides, the CDR3 is TGTGCCAGCAGTCGGGCGGGAACGGCTAACTATGGCTACACCTTC. This gives the protein CASSRAGTANYGYTF.

This chain links TRBV20-1 with TRBJ2-1; D is undetermined. Germline CDR1 DFQATT, CDR2 SNEGSKA (reference sequence). The CDR3 length is 10 residues. Trimming removed 5 bases from V and 5 bases from J, with 4 bases in between. CDR3 sequence: CSALNNEQFF. The CDR3 DNA sequence: TGCAGTGCTCTTAACAATGAGCAGTTCTTC.